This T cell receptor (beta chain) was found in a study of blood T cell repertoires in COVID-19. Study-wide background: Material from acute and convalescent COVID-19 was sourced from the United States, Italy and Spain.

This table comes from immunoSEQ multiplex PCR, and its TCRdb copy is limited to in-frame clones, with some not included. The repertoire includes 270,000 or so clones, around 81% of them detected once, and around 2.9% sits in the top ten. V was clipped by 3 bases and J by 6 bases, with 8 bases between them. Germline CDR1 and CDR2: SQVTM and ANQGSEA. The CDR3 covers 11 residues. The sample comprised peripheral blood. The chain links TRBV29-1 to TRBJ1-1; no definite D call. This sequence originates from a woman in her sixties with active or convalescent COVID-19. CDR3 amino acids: CSVDKSAEAFF. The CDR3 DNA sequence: TGCAGCGTTGACAAATCGGCTGAAGCTTTCTTT.